This T cell receptor (beta chain) was recorded in a study of blood T cell repertoires in COVID-19. The table came from immunoSEQ multiplex PCR; TCRdb's copy has only in-frame clones and leaves some out. The table lists fewer than 350,000 clones, just under 90% of them singletons, with 4.1% in the top ten. The V gene end was trimmed by 5 bases and the J gene end by 1 base; junction bases not matched to a gene: 1. CDR3 size: 15 residues. The germline gives CDR1 SEHNR, CDR2 FQNEAQ (reference sequence). Participants were placed into cohorts based on the clinical history they reported. The clonotype comes from a woman aged 25 to 39 with acute COVID-19. Input material: PBMCs or T cells enriched from blood (not recorded which). The chain carries TRBV7-9 and TRBJ2-2; TRBD2 matches 10 bases. In DNA form, the CDR3 reads TGTGCCAGCAGCCGGACTAGCGGGAACACCGGGGAGCTGTTTTTT. Translation gives CASSRTSGNTGELFF.